The 4 T cell receptor beta chains presented below share a single source sample, sequenced in a study of cytomegalovirus exposure and HLA in healthy donors. PCR primers comprised 60 Vbeta and 13 Jbeta primers. Produced via immunoSEQ multiplex PCR; TCRdb's table is partial and in-frame only. The table has more than 110,000 clones, 9.7% seen once. Sample: PBMCs. These receptors were taken from a man in his fifties or sixties in good health and CMV-seronegative.

This clone was seen more than once but under ten times. J is TRBJ2-1 and V is TRBV7-9, with TRBD2 matching over 8 bases. V trimming: 5 bases; J trimming: 12 bases; junction bases outside the gene matches: 15. The germline gives CDR1 SEHNR, CDR2 FQNEAQ (reference sequence). The CDR3 extends over 15 amino acids. CDR3 bases: TGTGCCAGCAGCCGAGAATTGGGACTAGTTTCTTTGCAGTTCTTC. It encodes CASSRELGLVSLQFF. Looking up the rest from reference TRBV7-9 and TRBJ2-1 gives the full variable domain: DTGVSQNPRHKITKRGQNVTFRCDPISEHNRLYWYRQTLGQGPEFLTYFQNEAQLEKSRLLSDRFSAERPKGSFSTLEIQRTEQGDSAMYLCASSRELGLVSLQFFGPGTRLTVL.

This clone was seen a handful of times. The chain carries TRBV7-9 and TRBJ2-7; the match to TRBD2 covers 9 bases. Trimming removed 1 base from V and 3 bases from J; junction bases left unmatched: 7. CDR3 length: 16 residues. Per the germline V gene, CDR1 is SEHNR and CDR2 is FQNEAQ (reference sequence). The CDR3 is CASSLEAASGDYEQYF. The CDR3 DNA reads TGTGCCAGCAGCTTAGAAGCGGCTAGCGGGGACTACGAGCAGTACTTC.

This clone showed up just a few times. This chain links TRBV21-1 with TRBJ1-2; the listed D gene, TRBD1, was not tested against the DNA. TRBV21-1 is given as a pseudogene. The CDR3 is 16 amino acids. Written as DNA, the CDR3 is TGTGCCAGCAGCAAATCATCAACAGGAGAGCCCTATGGCTACACCTTC. Amino acids: CASSKSSTGEPYGYTF.

This clone was detected only a few times. The chain recombines TRBV2 with TRBJ2-1; D unclear. Germline loops: CDR1 SNHLY, CDR2 FYNNEI. Deletions cut 6 bases from V and 0 bases from J, with 9 bases between. The CDR3 is 14 amino acids. CDR3: CASRALSSYNEQFF. Here the CDR3 DNA reads TGTGCCAGCAGAGCACTGAGCTCCTACAATGAGCAGTTCTTC. The full variable domain, in which reference TRBV2 and TRBJ2-1 provide the parts outside the CDR3, is EPEVTQTPSHQVTQMGQEVILRCVPISNHLYFYWYRQILGQKVEFLVSFYNNEISEKSEIFDDQFSVERPDGSNFTLKIRSTKLEDSAMYFCASRALSSYNEQFFGPGTRLTVL.